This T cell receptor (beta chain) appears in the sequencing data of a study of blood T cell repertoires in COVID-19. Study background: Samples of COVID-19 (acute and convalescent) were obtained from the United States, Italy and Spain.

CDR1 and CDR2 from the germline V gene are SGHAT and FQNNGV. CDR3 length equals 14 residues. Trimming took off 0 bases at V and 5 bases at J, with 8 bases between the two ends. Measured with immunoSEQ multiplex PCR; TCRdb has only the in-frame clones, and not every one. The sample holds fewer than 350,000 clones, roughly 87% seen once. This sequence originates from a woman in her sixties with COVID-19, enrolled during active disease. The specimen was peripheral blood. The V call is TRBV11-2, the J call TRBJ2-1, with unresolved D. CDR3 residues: CASSLDYSNNEQFF. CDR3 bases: TGTGCCAGCAGCTTAGATTACAGCAACAATGAGCAGTTCTTC.